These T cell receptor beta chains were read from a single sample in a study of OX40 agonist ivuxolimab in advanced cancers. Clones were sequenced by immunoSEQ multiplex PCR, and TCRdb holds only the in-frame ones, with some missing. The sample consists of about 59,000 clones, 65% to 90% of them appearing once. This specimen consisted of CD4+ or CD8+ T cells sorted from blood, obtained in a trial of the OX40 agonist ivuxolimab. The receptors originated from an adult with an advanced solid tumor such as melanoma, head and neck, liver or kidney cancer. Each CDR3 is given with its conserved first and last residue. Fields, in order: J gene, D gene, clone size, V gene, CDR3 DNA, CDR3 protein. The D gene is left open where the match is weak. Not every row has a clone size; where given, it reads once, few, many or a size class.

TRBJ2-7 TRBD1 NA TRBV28 TGTGCCAGCAGTTCCCGGGACAGGGTCTACGAGCAGTACTTC CASSSRDRVYEQYF
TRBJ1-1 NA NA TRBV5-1 TGCGCCAGCAGCTTGGCGGGCAACACTGAAGCTTTCTTT CASSLAGNTEAFF
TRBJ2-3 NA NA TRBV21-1 TGTGCCAGCAGCAAAGATAAGGGGATCGGGACAGATACGCAGTATTTT CASSKDKGIGTDTQYF
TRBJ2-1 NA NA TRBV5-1 TGCGCCAGCAGCTTGGGACAGACGACCAATGAGCAGTTCTTC CASSLGQTTNEQFF
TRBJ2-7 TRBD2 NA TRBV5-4 TGTGCCAGCAGCAAGGGACTAGCAGAATACGAGCAGTACTTC CASSKGLAEYEQYF
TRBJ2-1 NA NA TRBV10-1 TGCGCCAGCGGCCTCGGACGGCGTGGCGACAATGAGCAGTTCTTC CASGLGRRGDNEQFF
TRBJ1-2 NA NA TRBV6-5 TGTGCCAGCAGTGAAAGGCGGAGGGGTTGGGGCTACACCTTC CASSERRRGWGYTF
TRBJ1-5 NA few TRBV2 TGTGCCAGCAAAGGACAGTCGAATCAGCCCCAGCATTTT CASKGQSNQPQHF
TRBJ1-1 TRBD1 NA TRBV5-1 TGCGCCAGCAGCTTGGCAGGGGGGGCGAACACTGAAGCTTTCTTT CASSLAGGANTEAFF
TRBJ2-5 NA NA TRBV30 TGTGCCTGGAGTCGCAGGGGGGTGGAGACCCAGTACTTC CAWSRRGVETQYF
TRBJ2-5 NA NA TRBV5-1 TGCGCCAGCAGCTTGAGCGGGCAGGAGGAGACCCAGTACTTC CASSLSGQEETQYF
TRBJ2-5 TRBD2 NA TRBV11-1 TGTGCCAGCAGCCGATTGGGGGGGTACCAAGAGACCCAGTACTTC CASSRLGGYQETQYF
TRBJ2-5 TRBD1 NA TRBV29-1 TGCAGCGTTGCACAGGGGAATCAAGAGACCCAGTACTTC CSVAQGNQETQYF
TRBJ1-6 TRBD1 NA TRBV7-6 TGTGCCAGCAGCAGGGGGACAGCAGATAATTCACCCCTCCACTTT CASSRGTADNSPLHF
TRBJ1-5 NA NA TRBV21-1 TGTGCCAGGCCCTCGCCCCAGCATTTT CARPSPQHF
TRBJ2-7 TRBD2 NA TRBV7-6 TGTGCCAGCAGCAAGGGGGTTACTAGCGGGAGGGTAACCTACGAGCAGTACTTC CASSKGVTSGRVTYEQYF
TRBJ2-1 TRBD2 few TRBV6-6 TGTGCCAGCAGACCACTAGCGGGAGTGTTCAATGAGCAGTTCTTC CASRPLAGVFNEQFF
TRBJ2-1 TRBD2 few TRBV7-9 TGTGCCAGCAGCTTCTGGACTAGCGGGAGTACTGAGCAGTTCTTC CASSFWTSGSTEQFF
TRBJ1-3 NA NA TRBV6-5 TGTGCCAGCAGTGGGACGCGCGGAAACACCATATATTTT CASSGTRGNTIYF
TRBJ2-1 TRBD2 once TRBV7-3 TGTGCCAGCAGCTTTGGGGGAGTCGGGCTAGCGGGATTCAATGAGCAGTTCTTC CASSFGGVGLAGFNEQFF